A selection of T cell receptor beta chains follows, all from one sample in a study of shared clonotypes between healthy human individuals. Repertoires were generated with immunoSEQ multiplex PCR, while TCRdb's copy carries only in-frame clones and drops some. The sample has roughly 1 million clones, around 76% seen once; the top ten hold approximately 1.3%. Material: memory CD4+ T cells sorted from blood. These TCRs come from a man aged 18-30 years in good health. CDR3s include the opening cysteine and the closing phenylalanine or tryptophan. D genes are given only for firm matches. Expanded clones get a size class; other rows say once, few or many, or leave the size out.

d_gene	j_gene	len	abundance	v_gene	CDR3aa	CDR3nt
-	TRBJ2-7	12	-	TRBV2	CASNTRSYEQYF	TGTGCCAGCAACACACGCTCCTACGAGCAGTACTTC
-	TRBJ1-1	15	few	TRBV7-9	CASSLMRPQNTEAFF	TGTGCCAGCAGCTTAATGCGTCCCCAGAACACTGAAGCTTTCTTT
-	TRBJ2-1	14	-	TRBV7-9	CASSLGLSGNEQFF	TGTGCCAGCAGCTTAGGACTTAGCGGTAATGAGCAGTTCTTC
-	TRBJ2-7	13	-	TRBV18	CASSPRQSYEQYF	TGTGCCAGCTCACCACGACAGTCCTACGAGCAGTACTTC
-	TRBJ1-5	12	-	TRBV5-8	CARSLAHQPQHF	TGTGCCAGAAGCTTGGCCCATCAGCCCCAGCATTTT
-	TRBJ2-2	14	-	TRBV30	CAWSVTGAPGELFF	TGTGCCTGGAGCGTGACCGGAGCCCCCGGGGAGCTGTTTTTT
-	TRBJ2-3	13	-	TRBV6-5	CATRTASTDTQYF	TGTGCCACTAGGACGGCAAGCACAGATACGCAGTATTTT
-	TRBJ1-6	13	-	TRBV15	CATSSLLNSPLHF	TGTGCCACCAGCAGCCTGTTAAATTCACCCCTCCACTTT
-	TRBJ2-2	12	-	TRBV5-1	CASGTTGGELFF	TGCGCCAGCGGTACGACCGGCGGGGAGCTGTTTTTT
-	TRBJ2-5	15	-	TRBV18	CASSPRSGGQETQYF	TGTGCCAGCTCACCAAGGTCCGGGGGACAAGAGACCCAGTACTTC
-	TRBJ2-3	17	few	TRBV5-1	CASSLVGDSKLADTQYF	TGCGCCAGCAGCTTGGTAGGGGACTCTAAATTAGCGGATACGCAGTATTTT
-	TRBJ2-2	12	-	TRBV27	CASSFHTGELFF	TGTGCCAGCAGTTTCCACACCGGGGAGCTGTTTTTT
TRBD1	TRBJ1-2	19	-	TRBV19	CASSISPRTGRRVNYGYTF	TGTGCCAGTAGTATCTCCCCCCGGACAGGGCGGAGGGTTAACTATGGCTACACCTTC
-	TRBJ1-5	13	-	TRBV19	CASEQGRREPQHF	TGTGCCAGTGAACAGGGAAGGAGGGAGCCCCAGCATTTT
-	TRBJ2-5	14	-	TRBV27	CASSLWGPQETQYF	TGTGCCAGCAGTTTATGGGGGCCCCAAGAGACCCAGTACTTC
-	TRBJ1-2	18	-	TRBV15	CATSRDPSGRSTHSGYTF	TGTGCCACCAGCAGAGATCCTTCAGGTCGCAGCACACACAGTGGCTACACCTTC
-	TRBJ2-5	14	-	TRBV2	CASSEGGPKETQYF	TGTGCCAGCAGTGAAGGAGGACCTAAAGAGACCCAGTACTTC
-	TRBJ2-5	12	-	TRBV5-3	CARSTEQRTQYF	TGTGCCAGAAGTACTGAACAAAGGACCCAGTACTTC
TRBD2	TRBJ2-1	16	-	TRBV18	CASSPSGTSGIAEQFF	TGTGCCAGCTCACCATCTGGGACTAGCGGGATAGCTGAGCAGTTCTTC
-	TRBJ2-7	15	-	TRBV6-1	CASSERHGAVYEQYF	TGTGCCAGCAGTGAGAGGCACGGGGCGGTCTACGAGCAGTACTTC
TRBD2	TRBJ2-5	12	-	TRBV6-5	CASAGVGETQYF	TGTGCCAGCGCGGGAGTAGGAGAGACCCAGTACTTC
TRBD1	TRBJ1-6	15	-	TRBV10-3	CAIRPGQGDNSPLHF	TGTGCCATCAGACCCGGACAGGGCGATAATTCACCCCTCCACTTT
TRBD1	TRBJ2-7	16	-	TRBV5-1	CASSAPETGKSYEQYF	TGCGCCAGCAGCGCCCCCGAGACAGGGAAATCCTACGAGCAGTACTTC
TRBD2	TRBJ2-2	15	once	TRBV6-6	CASSTLRGGAGELFF	TGTGCCAGCAGTACACTCCGGGGGGGCGCCGGGGAGCTGTTTTTT
TRBD1	TRBJ1-4	15	-	TRBV19	CASSYTQGAGEKLFF	TGTGCCAGCTCCTACACCCAGGGGGCTGGTGAAAAACTGTTTTTT
-	TRBJ2-1	18	-	TRBV11-2	CASSLEYGGFSSYNEQFF	TGTGCCAGCAGCTTAGAATATGGTGGGTTTAGCTCCTACAATGAGCAGTTCTTC
-	TRBJ2-2	12	-	TRBV6-5	CASSWGAGELFF	TGTGCCAGCAGTTGGGGCGCCGGGGAGCTGTTTTTT
TRBD2	TRBJ2-5	17	-	TRBV9	CASSVGGAAALRETQYF	TGTGCCAGCAGCGTCGGGGGGGCGGCAGCTCTCAGAGAGACCCAGTACTTC
TRBD1	TRBJ1-5	17	-	TRBV18	CASSPTADRVGNQPQHF	TGTGCCAGCTCACCGACAGCTGACAGGGTCGGCAATCAGCCCCAGCATTTT
-	TRBJ2-1	11	once	TRBV7-9	CASSLRGEQFF	TGTGCCAGCAGTCTAAGGGGTGAGCAGTTCTTC
TRBD2	TRBJ2-3	15	-	TRBV5-4	CASSGGGTYTDTQYF	TGTGCCAGCAGCGGGGGGGGTACCTACACAGATACGCAGTATTTT
-	TRBJ1-6	16	-	TRBV5-5	CASSLDWAPGNSPLHF	TGTGCCAGCAGCTTGGATTGGGCCCCGGGTAATTCACCCCTCCACTTT
TRBD2	TRBJ2-7	17	once	TRBV10-2	CASKKGLAGAKSYEQYF	TGCGCCAGCAAAAAGGGACTAGCGGGAGCAAAATCCTACGAGCAGTACTTC
-	TRBJ1-1	12	-	TRBV7-9	CASSWGGTEAFF	TGTGCCAGCAGCTGGGGGGGCACTGAAGCTTTCTTT
-	TRBJ2-1	16	-	TRBV5-1	CASSLGLGRTTGEQFF	TGCGCCAGCAGCTTGGGACTAGGAAGGACGACAGGTGAGCAGTTCTTC
-	TRBJ1-2	15	-	TRBV9	CASSVRSGPSGDYTF	TGTGCCAGCAGCGTCCGATCCGGGCCCTCAGGGGACTACACCTTC
-	TRBJ1-2	14	once	TRBV5-4	CASSLDHGNYGYTF	TGTGCCAGCAGCTTGGACCATGGGAACTATGGCTACACCTTC
TRBD2	TRBJ2-2	14	-	TRBV6-6	CASNPGGGTGELFF	TGTGCCAGCAACCCTGGGGGGGGCACCGGGGAGCTGTTTTTT
TRBD1	TRBJ1-5	15	-	TRBV7-2	CASSLGTGGRQPQHF	TGTGCCAGCAGCTTAGGGACAGGGGGCCGTCAGCCCCAGCATTTT
-	TRBJ1-6	12	-	TRBV6-1	CASSESGTPLHF	TGTGCCAGCAGTGAATCGGGTACACCCCTCCACTTT
TRBD1	TRBJ2-4	18	once	TRBV5-4	CASSSRQGLGGTKNIQYF	TGTGCCAGCAGCTCCCGACAGGGGTTAGGTGGGACCAAAAACATTCAGTACTTC
TRBD2	TRBJ2-1	16	few	TRBV7-3	CASSRTSGGSYNEQFF	TGTGCCAGCAGCAGGACTAGCGGGGGTTCCTACAATGAGCAGTTCTTC
-	TRBJ2-5	14	-	TRBV15	CATSRAPQQETQYF	TGTGCCACCAGCAGAGCCCCGCAGCAAGAGACCCAGTACTTC
-	TRBJ1-5	14	-	TRBV5-4	CASSLDPVGQPQHF	TGTGCCAGCAGCTTGGACCCGGTTGGACAGCCCCAGCATTTT
-	TRBJ2-7	13	-	TRBV19	CASGDLISYEQYF	TGTGCTTCGGGGGACCTAATTTCCTACGAGCAGTACTTC
-	TRBJ2-5	14	-	TRBV7-2	CASSLSGGQETQYF	TGTGCCAGCAGCTTATCCGGGGGCCAAGAGACCCAGTACTTC
-	TRBJ2-2	12	-	TRBV29-1	CSVQGNPGELFF	TGCAGCGTTCAGGGAAACCCCGGGGAGCTGTTTTTT